The next 20 T cell receptor beta chains were all read from a single sample in a study of blood T cell repertoires in COVID-19. TCRdb's copy holds only in-frame clones and misses some; the assay was immunoSEQ multiplex PCR. Of some 130,000 clones in the sample, 70% to 90% were seen once. The specimen sequenced was peripheral blood. These receptors were obtained from a human donor in a cohort sampled during active COVID-19.

V gene TRBV10-3 combines with J gene TRBJ2-1, with TRBD2 matching over 10 bases. J was trimmed by 10 bases and V by 4 bases; bases with no gene match: 10. The CDR3 has 15 residues. From germline, CDR1 is ENHRY and CDR2 SYGVKD. The CDR3 DNA reads as TGTGCCATCAGTGGATCCCTAGCGGGGGATGGGGAGCAGTTCTTC. This encodes CAISGSLAGDGEQFF.

The chain recombines TRBV7-9 with TRBJ1-5; no reliable D call. The CDR3 sequence is 16 residues long. The V end lost 1 base, the J end lost 1 base, and 11 bases lay between the germline ends. Germline values: CDR1 SEHNR, CDR2 FQNEAQ (reference sequence). DNA of the CDR3: TGTGCCAGCAGCTTAGGTGGTCGGGAAAGCAATCAGCCCCAGCATTTT. The encoded protein is CASSLGGRESNQPQHF.

The chain has TRBV10-2 and TRBJ2-3; tentatively, D is TRBD1 (5 bases). The V end was cut by 6 bases, the J end by 2 bases, with 12 bases between. The CDR3 runs 14 residues. Germline lookup yields CDR1 WSHSY and CDR2 SAAADI. CDR3 residues: CASRAGWTTDTQYF. The CDR3 nucleotides are TGCGCCAGCAGAGCAGGGTGGACCACAGATACGCAGTATTTT.

V usage is TRBV6-5 and J usage is TRBJ2-7; D might be TRBD1 (5 bases). V was trimmed by 0 bases and J by 6 bases, leaving 12 bases between them. Germline CDR1 MNHEY, CDR2 SVGAGI. This CDR3 is 14 amino acids long. The CDR3 sequence is CASSYSGRAGEQYF. CDR3 coding DNA: TGTGCCAGCAGTTACTCGGGCAGGGCAGGCGAGCAGTACTTC.

This clone was found once. The rearrangement uses TRBV6-5 and TRBJ2-7, with D perhaps matching TRBD1 (6 bases). The CDR3 has 15 residues. Trimming removed 0 bases from V and 6 bases from J, with 15 bases in between. Germline-derived CDR1 and CDR2 are MNHEY and SVGAGI. The CDR3 is CASSYSTPGQSEQYF. DNA for the CDR3: TGTGCCAGCAGTTACTCGACCCCAGGACAGAGCGAGCAGTACTTC.

Remarks on this clone: Its ends do not fully match the called genes, so a read error is possible. The chain recombines TRBV4-1 with TRBJ2-7; D possibly corresponds to TRBD1 (6 bases). This CDR3 has 16 amino acids. Germline values: CDR1 MGHRA, CDR2 YSYEKL. The CDR3 protein is CASSQGPDTGIYGQYF. The CDR3 DNA follows: TGCGCCAGCAGCCAAGGTCCCGACACAGGGATCTACGGGCAGTACTTC.

The chain links TRBV19 to TRBJ1-1; D is unclear. The CDR3 totals 13 residues. Germline lookup yields CDR1 LNHDA and CDR2 SQIVND (reference sequence). V dropped 1 base and J dropped 10 bases, with 13 bases sitting between them. The CDR3 DNA sequence: TGTGCCAGTAGTATAGGGCCGGTCGCAGGAGCTTTCTTT. It is translated as CASSIGPVAGAFF. Using reference TRBV19 and TRBJ1-1 for the parts outside the CDR3, the full variable domain is DGGITQSPKYLFRKEGQNVTLSCEQNLNHDAMYWYRQDPGQGLRLIYYSQIVNDFQKGDIAEGYSVSREKKESFPLTVTSAQKNPTAFYLCASSIGPVAGAFFGQGTRLTVV.

V is TRBV2 and J is TRBJ2-5; the match to TRBD1 covers 9 bases. The CDR3 runs 18 residues. Unmatched junction bases numbered 24, after V lost 6 bases and J lost 10 bases. The germline CDR1 and CDR2 sequences are SNHLY and FYNNEI. Here the CDR3 reads CASRINRDRDPPWCDQYF. The CDR3, as DNA: TGTGCCAGCAGGATTAATAGGGACAGGGACCCTCCGTGGTGTGACCAGTACTTC.

The chain has TRBV13 and TRBJ2-7, with D possibly TRBD1 on 6 matching bases. This CDR3 has 11 residues. Per germline, CDR1 PRHDT and CDR2 FYEKMQ (reference sequence). The V end lost 8 bases, the J end lost 4 bases, and 9 bases lay between the germline ends. The CDR3 nucleotides read TGTGCCAGCGGCAGGGGATACGAGCAGTACTTC. This translates into CASGRGYEQYF.

This clone was detected only a few times. The V call is TRBV15, the J call TRBJ1-5; maybe TRBD1 (5 bases). V lost 3 bases, J lost 0 bases, and 12 bases lay in between. CDR1 LNHNV and CDR2 YYDKDF come from the germline V gene (reference sequence). CDR3 length: 16 residues. CDR3 protein: CATSRWGDDSNQPQHF. In nucleotides, the CDR3 is TGTGCCACCAGCAGGTGGGGGGATGATAGCAATCAGCCCCAGCATTTT.

V gene TRBV27 combines with J gene TRBJ1-3; possible D gene TRBD1, 5 bases. V gave up 6 bases and J gave up 3 bases, with 12 bases separating them. This CDR3 has 14 amino acids. Germline-derived CDR1 and CDR2 are MNHEY and SMNVEV (reference sequence). In DNA form, the CDR3 reads TGTGCCAGCAGCTGGCGGGGCGGTGGAAACACCATATATTTT. Protein product: CASSWRGGGNTIYF.

J is TRBJ1-2 and V is TRBV15; no reliable D call. This CDR3 region has 15 residues. The germline gives CDR1 LNHNV, CDR2 YYDKDF (reference sequence). The ends were cut back, 5 bases at V and 4 bases at J, with 17 bases in the middle. CDR3 sequence reads: CATSGQPPRGYGYTF. CDR3 nucleotide sequence: TGTGCCACCAGCGGCCAACCCCCGAGAGGCTATGGCTACACCTTC.

The chain uses TRBV2 and TRBJ2-3; a possible D gene is TRBD1 (6 bases). Germline CDR1 SNHLY, CDR2 FYNNEI. There are 15 residues in the CDR3. V was trimmed by 1 base and J by 5 bases, leaving 13 bases between them. CDR3 nucleotides: TGTGCCAGCAGTGAAGGCAGGGCCAGGGGAGATACGCAGTATTTT. The encoded protein is CASSEGRARGDTQYF.

V usage is TRBV9 and J usage is TRBJ2-2; D not resolved. Trimming stripped 0 bases from V and 2 bases from J, with 5 bases between. The CDR3 loop spans 14 amino acids. Per the germline V gene, CDR1 is SGDLS and CDR2 is YYNGEE. The CDR3 DNA sequence: TGTGCCAGCAGCGTAGATGGCAACACCGGGGAGCTGTTTTTT. Its protein product is CASSVDGNTGELFF.

The chain recombines TRBV7-9 with TRBJ2-3, with TRBD2 matching over 7 bases. The CDR3 is 13 amino acids. The germline CDR1 and CDR2 sequences are SEHNR and FQNEAQ (reference sequence). V was clipped by 6 bases and J by 10 bases; unmatched bases: 10. DNA for the CDR3: TGTGCCAGCAGTTCGAGTCCGGCGGGGGCGCAGTATTTT. It specifies CASSSSPAGAQYF.

The V call is TRBV10-2, the J call TRBJ2-5; D may be TRBD2 (6 bases). Per the germline V gene, CDR1 is WSHSY and CDR2 is SAAADI. The CDR3 has 13 residues. V was cut by 11 bases and J by 5 bases, with 18 bases left in between. CDR3 coding DNA: TGCGCCTCGGGAGACAGAGTATGGGAGACCCAGTACTTC. Translating gives CASGDRVWETQYF.

The V gene is TRBV9, the J gene TRBJ1-6, with TRBD1 matching 7 bases. Trimming removed 0 bases from V and 1 base from J; junction bases left unmatched: 4. This CDR3 contains 17 residues. Germline V gene sequence: CDR1 SGDLS, CDR2 YYNGEE. CDR3 nucleotide sequence: TGTGCCAGCAGCGTAGGTCGGACAGGATCCTATAATTCACCCCTCCACTTT. It codes for CASSVGRTGSYNSPLHF.

The J gene is TRBJ2-7, the V gene TRBV2, with 7 nucleotides matching TRBD2. CDR3 size: 15 residues. The germline V gene encodes CDR1 SNHLY and CDR2 FYNNEI. The V gene end was trimmed by 3 bases and the J gene end by 3 bases; junction bases not matched to a gene: 8. The CDR3 sequence is CASSDGEGFFYEQYF. The CDR3 nucleotides read TGTGCCAGCAGTGACGGGGAGGGATTTTTCTACGAGCAGTACTTC.

The chain uses TRBV2 and TRBJ2-7, with 7 bases lining up with TRBD2. The CDR3 runs to 13 residues. Losses at the gene ends were 6 bases for V and 6 bases for J; bases not matched to a gene: 8. Germline CDR1 and CDR2: SNHLY and FYNNEI. The CDR3 reads CASRWGSGIEQYF. The DNA for the CDR3 is TGTGCCAGCAGATGGGGCAGCGGGATCGAGCAGTACTTC. The full variable domain, completed using reference TRBV2 and TRBJ2-7, is EPEVTQTPSHQVTQMGQEVILRCVPISNHLYFYWYRQILGQKVEFLVSFYNNEISEKSEIFDDQFSVERPDGSNFTLKIRSTKLEDSAMYFCASRWGSGIEQYFGPGTRLTVT.

This rearrangement joins TRBV20-1 to TRBJ1-4; D unresolved. The germline CDR1 and CDR2 sequences are DFQATT and SNEGSKA (reference sequence). Trimming cost V 4 bases and J 8 bases, with 5 bases left between them. The CDR3 length is 10 residues. This chain's CDR3 is CSATQEKLFF. As DNA, the CDR3 is TGCAGTGCTACACAGGAAAAACTGTTTTTT.